The present T cell receptor (beta chain) was sequenced within a study of OX40 agonist ivuxolimab in advanced cancers. The CDR3 runs 13 residues. Per the germline V gene, CDR1 is MNHNS and CDR2 is SASEGT. Trimming cost V 5 bases and J 1 base, with 7 bases left between them. The assay was immunoSEQ multiplex PCR, and TCRdb's table has in-frame clones only and misses some. The data show roughly 63,000 clones, with 70% to 90% seen just once and roughly 12% held by the top ten. The sequence was obtained from an adult with an advanced solid tumor such as melanoma, head and neck, liver or kidney cancer. This specimen consisted of CD4+ or CD8+ T cells sorted from blood, obtained in a trial of the OX40 agonist ivuxolimab. The rearrangement joins TRBV6-1 to TRBJ2-3; D possibly uses TRBD1 or TRBD2 (5 bases each). For the CDR3, the DNA is TGTGCCAGCAGTCCGGGACGCACAGATACGCAGTATTTT. It encodes CASSPGRTDTQYF.